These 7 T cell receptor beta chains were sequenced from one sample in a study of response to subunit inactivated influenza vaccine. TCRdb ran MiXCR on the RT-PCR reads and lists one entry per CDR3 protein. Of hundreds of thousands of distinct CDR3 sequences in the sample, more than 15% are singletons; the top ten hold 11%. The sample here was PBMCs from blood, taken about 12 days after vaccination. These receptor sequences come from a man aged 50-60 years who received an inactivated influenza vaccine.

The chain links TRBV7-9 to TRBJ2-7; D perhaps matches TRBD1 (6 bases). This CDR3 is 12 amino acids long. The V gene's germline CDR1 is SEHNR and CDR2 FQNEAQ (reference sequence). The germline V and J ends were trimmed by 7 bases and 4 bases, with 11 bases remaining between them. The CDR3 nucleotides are TGTGCCAGCAAGGGGGAGTCATACGAGCAGTACTTC. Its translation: CASKGESYEQYF.

The CDR3 loop is CAISRQGRQPQHF. For the CDR3, the DNA is TGTGCCATCAGCCGGCAGGGGAGGCAGCCCCAGCATTTT. The chain has TRBV10-3 and TRBJ1-5; D perhaps matches TRBD1 (6 bases). Germline V lookup: CDR1 ENHRY, CDR2 SYGVKD. V lost 6 bases to trimming and J lost 7 bases, with 13 bases between them. The length of the CDR3 is 13 residues.

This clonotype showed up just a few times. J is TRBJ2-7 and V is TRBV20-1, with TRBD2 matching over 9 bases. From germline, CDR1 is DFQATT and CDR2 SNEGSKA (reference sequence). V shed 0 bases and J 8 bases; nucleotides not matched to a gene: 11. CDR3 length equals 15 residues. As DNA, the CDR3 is TGCAGTGCTAGAGAGGCTAGCGGGGCCCTCTTGAAGCAGTACTTC. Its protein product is CSAREASGALLKQYF.

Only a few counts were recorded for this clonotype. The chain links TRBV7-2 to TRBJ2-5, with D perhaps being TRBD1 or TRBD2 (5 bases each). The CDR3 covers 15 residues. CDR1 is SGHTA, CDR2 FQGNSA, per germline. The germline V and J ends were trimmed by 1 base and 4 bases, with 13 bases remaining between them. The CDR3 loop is CASSLGGRQPETQYF. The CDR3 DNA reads TGTGCCAGCAGCTTAGGGGGGAGACAGCCAGAGACCCAGTACTTC.

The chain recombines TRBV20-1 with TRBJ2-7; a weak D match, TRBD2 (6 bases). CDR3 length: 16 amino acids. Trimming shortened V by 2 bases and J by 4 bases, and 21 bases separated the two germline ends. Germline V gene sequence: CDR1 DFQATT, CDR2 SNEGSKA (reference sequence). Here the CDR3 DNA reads TGCAGTGCTAGACCCTTCGCTCGGGGCGGGAAATACGAGCAGTACTTC. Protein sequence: CSARPFARGGKYEQYF.

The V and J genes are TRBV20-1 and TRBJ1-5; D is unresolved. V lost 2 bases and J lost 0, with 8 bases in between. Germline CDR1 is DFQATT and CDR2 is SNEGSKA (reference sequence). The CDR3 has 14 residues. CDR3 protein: CSARFGSSNQPQHF. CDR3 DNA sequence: TGCAGTGCTAGATTTGGCAGTAGCAATCAGCCCCAGCATTTT.

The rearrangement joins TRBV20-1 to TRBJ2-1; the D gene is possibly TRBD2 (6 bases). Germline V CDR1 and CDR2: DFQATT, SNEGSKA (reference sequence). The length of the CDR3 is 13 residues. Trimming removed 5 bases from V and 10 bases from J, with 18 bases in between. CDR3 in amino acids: CSAEGLDGGEQFF. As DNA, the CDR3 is TGCAGTGCTGAGGGACTCGACGGAGGGGAGCAGTTCTTC.